This TCR beta chain is drawn from a study of cytomegalovirus exposure and HLA in healthy donors. Among the donors, all were healthy bone marrow donors. Though probably carrying unrecorded immune exposures, donors were nominally healthy at sampling. The germline gives CDR1 SGDLS, CDR2 YYNGEE. The CDR3 loop spans 13 amino acids. Regarding the study as a whole: TCR beta chain V- and J-gene trimming was linked, in a later analysis, to a missense variant in DCLRE1C.

A word on this clone: The antigen is not known. The junction shows a germline mismatch at one end, possibly a read error. Other nucleotide sequences from this sample produce the same CDR3.

This PCR relied on a set of 60 Vbeta primers and 13 Jbeta primers. Here immunoSEQ multiplex PCR was the method, and the copy in TCRdb shows in-frame clones only, minus some. The sample consists of some 140,000 clones, nearly 80% of them appearing once. This TCR came from a young man in good health and CMV-seropositive. This rearrangement joins TRBV9 to TRBJ2-2, with a possible D match to TRBD2 (6 bases). Sequencing was performed on PBMCs. The CDR3: CASSESGWGELFF. DNA for the CDR3: TGTGCCAGCAGCGAGTCCGGGTGGGGGGAGCTGTTCTTT.